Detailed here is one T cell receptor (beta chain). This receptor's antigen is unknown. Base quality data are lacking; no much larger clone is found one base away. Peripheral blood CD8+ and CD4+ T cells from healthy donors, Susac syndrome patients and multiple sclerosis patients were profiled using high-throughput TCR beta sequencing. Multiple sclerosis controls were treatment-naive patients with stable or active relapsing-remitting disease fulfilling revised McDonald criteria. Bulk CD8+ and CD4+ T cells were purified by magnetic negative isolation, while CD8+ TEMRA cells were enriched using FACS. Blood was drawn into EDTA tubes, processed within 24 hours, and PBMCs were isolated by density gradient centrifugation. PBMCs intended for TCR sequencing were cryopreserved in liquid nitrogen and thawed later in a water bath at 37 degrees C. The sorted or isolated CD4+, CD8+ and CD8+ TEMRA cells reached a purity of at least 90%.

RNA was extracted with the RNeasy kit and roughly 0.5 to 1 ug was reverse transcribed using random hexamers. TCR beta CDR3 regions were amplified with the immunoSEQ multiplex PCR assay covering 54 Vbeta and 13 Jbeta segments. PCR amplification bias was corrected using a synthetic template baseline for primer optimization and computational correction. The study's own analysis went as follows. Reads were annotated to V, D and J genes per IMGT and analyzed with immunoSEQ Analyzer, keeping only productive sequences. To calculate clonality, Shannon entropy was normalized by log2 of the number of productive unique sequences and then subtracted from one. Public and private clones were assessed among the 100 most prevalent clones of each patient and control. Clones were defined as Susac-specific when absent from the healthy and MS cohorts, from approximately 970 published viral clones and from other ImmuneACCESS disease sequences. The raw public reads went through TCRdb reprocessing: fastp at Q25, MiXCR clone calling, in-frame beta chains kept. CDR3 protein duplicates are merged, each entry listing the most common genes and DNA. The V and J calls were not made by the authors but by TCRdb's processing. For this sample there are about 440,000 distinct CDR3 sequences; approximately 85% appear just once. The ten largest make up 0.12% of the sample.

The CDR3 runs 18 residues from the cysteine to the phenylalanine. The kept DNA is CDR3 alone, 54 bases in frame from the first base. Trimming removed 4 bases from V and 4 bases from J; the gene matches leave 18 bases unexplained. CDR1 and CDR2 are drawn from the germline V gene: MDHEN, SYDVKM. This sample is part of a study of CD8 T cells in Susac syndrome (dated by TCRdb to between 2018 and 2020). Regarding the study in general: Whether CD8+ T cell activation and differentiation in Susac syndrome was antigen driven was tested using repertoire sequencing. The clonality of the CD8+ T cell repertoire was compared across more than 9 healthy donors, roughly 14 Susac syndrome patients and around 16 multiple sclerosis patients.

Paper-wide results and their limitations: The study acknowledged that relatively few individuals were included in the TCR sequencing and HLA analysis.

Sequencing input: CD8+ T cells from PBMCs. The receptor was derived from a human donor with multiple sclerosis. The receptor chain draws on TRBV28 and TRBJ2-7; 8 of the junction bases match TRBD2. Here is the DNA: TGTGCCAGCAGTTACCCGGACTCCAGCGGGGGAGGATTTTACGAGCAGTACTTC. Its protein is CASSYPDSSGGGFYEQYF.